The clone carrying this TCR beta chain was picked up a small number of times. Its antigen is undetermined. Sequenced by immunoSEQ multiplex PCR; TCRdb stores in-frame clones only, minus some. Singletons are absent from the sample, which has 34,000 or so clones. The data were taken from a study of T cells after posttransplantation cyclophosphamide. Germline trimming cut 1 base from V and 6 bases from J; bases unmatched to any gene: 4. Germline V lookup: CDR1 SGHRS, CDR2 YFSETQ. The CDR3 contains 14 residues. This related bone marrow graft donor gave peripheral blood on the day of marrow donation. Study outcomes and limitations: Donor-recipient repertoire similarity was low at 1-2 months, rising over year one.

The specimen sequenced was PBMCs. The chain links TRBV5-1 to TRBJ2-3, with 8 nucleotides matching TRBD2. This receptor was obtained from a woman in her fifties or sixties in good health and a related stem cell transplant donor. CDR3 coding DNA: TGCGCCAGCAGCTTGCGATCGGGGGGGGATACGCAGTATTTT. Translated, it gives CASSLRSGGDTQYF.